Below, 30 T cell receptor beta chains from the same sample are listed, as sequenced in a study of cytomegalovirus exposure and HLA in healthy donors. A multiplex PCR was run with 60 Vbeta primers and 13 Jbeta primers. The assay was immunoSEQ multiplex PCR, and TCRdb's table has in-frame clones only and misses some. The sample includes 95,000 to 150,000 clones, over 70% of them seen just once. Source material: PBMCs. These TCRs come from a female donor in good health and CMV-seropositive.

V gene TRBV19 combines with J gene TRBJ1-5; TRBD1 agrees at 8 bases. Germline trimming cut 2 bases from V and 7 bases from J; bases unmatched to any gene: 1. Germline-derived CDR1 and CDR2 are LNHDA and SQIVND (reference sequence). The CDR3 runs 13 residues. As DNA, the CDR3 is TGTGCCAGTAGTATACAGGGGGCCCAGCCCCAGCATTTT. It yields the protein CASSIQGAQPQHF. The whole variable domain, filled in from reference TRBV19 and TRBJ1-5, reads DGGITQSPKYLFRKEGQNVTLSCEQNLNHDAMYWYRQDPGQGLRLIYYSQIVNDFQKGDIAEGYSVSREKKESFPLTVTSAQKNPTAFYLCASSIQGAQPQHFGDGTRLSIL.

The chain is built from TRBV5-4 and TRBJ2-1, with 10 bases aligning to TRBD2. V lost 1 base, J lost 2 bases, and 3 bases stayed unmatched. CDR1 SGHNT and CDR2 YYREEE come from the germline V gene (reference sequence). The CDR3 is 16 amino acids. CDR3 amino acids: CASSLRSGGAYNEQFF. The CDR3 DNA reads TGTGCCAGCAGCTTGAGGAGCGGGGGGGCCTACAATGAGCAGTTCTTC. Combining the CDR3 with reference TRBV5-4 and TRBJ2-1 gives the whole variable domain ETGVTQSPTHLIKTRGQQVTLRCSSQSGHNTVSWYQQALGQGPQFIFQYYREEENGRGNFPPRFSGLQFPNYSSELNVNALELDDSALYLCASSLRSGGAYNEQFFGPGTRLTVL.

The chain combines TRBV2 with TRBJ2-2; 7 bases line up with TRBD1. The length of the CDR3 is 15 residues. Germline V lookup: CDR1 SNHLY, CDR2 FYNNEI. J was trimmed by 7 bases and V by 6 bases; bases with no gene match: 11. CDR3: CASSVGQLPLGELFF. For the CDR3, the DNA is TGTGCCAGCAGCGTGGGACAGCTACCTCTCGGGGAGCTGTTTTTT.

CDR3 amino acids: CASSRDREEDIQYF. In DNA form, the CDR3 reads TGCGCCAGCAGCCGGGACAGGGAAGAGGACATTCAGTACTTC. The V and J genes are TRBV5-1 and TRBJ2-4; 9 bases match TRBD1. The CDR3 length is 14 residues. V shed 4 bases, J shed 8 bases, and the junction held 7 bases outside the gene matches. Germline loops: CDR1 SGHRS, CDR2 YFSETQ.

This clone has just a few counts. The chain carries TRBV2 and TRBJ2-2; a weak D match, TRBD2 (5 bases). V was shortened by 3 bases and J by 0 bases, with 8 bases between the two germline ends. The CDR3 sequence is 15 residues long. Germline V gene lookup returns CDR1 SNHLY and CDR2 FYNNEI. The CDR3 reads CASSEYGTNTGELFF. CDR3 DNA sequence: TGTGCCAGCAGTGAGTACGGGACGAACACCGGGGAGCTGTTTTTT.

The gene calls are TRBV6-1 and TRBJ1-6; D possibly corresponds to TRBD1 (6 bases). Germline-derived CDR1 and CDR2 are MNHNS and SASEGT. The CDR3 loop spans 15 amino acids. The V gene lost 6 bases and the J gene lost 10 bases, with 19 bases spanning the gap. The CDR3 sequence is CASSQVEGVRSPLHF. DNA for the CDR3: TGTGCCAGCAGCCAGGTCGAGGGGGTGAGGTCACCCCTCCACTTT.

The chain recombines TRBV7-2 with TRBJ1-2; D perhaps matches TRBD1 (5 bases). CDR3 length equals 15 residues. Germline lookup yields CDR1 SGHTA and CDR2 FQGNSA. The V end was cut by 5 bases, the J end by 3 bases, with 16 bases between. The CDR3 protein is CASSHIQDVDYGYTF. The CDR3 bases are TGTGCCAGCAGCCATATACAGGATGTCGACTATGGCTACACCTTC.

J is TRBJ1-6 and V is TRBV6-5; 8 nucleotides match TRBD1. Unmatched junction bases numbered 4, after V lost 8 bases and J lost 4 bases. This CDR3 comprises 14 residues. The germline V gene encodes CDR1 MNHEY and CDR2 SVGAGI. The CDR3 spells CASRGTGYNSPLHF. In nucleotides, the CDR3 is TGTGCCAGCCGGGGGACAGGTTATAATTCACCCCTCCACTTT.

CDR3 in amino acids: CASSLNPSGSYEQYF. CDR3 bases: TGTGCCAGCAGCTTAAACCCTAGCGGGTCCTACGAGCAGTACTTC. J is TRBJ2-7 and V is TRBV7-3; TRBD2 aligns across 8 bases. Per the germline V gene, CDR1 is SGHTA and CDR2 is FQGTGA. The CDR3 covers 15 residues. V lost 1 base to trimming and J lost 1 base; unmatched junction nucleotides: 3.

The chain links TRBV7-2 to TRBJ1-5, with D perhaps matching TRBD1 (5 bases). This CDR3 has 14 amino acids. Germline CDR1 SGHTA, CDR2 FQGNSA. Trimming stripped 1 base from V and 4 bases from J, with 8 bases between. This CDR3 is CASSLGGGNQPQHF. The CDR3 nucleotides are TGTGCCAGCAGCTTAGGGGGGGGGAATCAGCCCCAGCATTTT. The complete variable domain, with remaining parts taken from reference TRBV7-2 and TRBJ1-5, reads GAGVSQSPSNKVTEKGKDVELRCDPISGHTALYWYRQSLGQGLEFLIYFQGNSAPDKSGLPSDRFSAERTGGSVSTLTIQRTQQEDSAVYLCASSLGGGNQPQHFGDGTRLSIL.

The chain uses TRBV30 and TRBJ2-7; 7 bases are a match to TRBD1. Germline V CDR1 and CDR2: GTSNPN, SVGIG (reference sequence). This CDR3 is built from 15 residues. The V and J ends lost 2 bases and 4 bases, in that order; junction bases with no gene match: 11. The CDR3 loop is CAWSTKGTEYYEQYF. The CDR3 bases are TGTGCCTGGAGTACGAAAGGGACAGAATATTACGAGCAGTACTTC.

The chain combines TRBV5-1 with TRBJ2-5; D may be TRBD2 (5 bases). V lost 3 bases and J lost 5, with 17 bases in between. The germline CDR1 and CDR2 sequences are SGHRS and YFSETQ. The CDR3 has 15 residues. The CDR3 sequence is CASSYTTGLIETQYF. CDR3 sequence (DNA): TGCGCCAGCAGCTATACGACTGGACTTATCGAGACCCAGTACTTC.

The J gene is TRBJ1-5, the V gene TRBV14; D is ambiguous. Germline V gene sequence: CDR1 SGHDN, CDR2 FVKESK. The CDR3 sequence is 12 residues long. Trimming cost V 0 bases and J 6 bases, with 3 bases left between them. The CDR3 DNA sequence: TGTGCCAGCAGCCAAGACGTTCAGCCCCAGCATTTT. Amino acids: CASSQDVQPQHF.

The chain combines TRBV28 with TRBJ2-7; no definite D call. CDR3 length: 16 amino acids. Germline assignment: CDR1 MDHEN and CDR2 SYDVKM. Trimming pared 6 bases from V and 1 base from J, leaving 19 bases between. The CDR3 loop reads CASSFTLISLSYEQYF. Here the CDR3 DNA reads TGTGCCAGCAGCTTTACCCTAATAAGTCTGTCCTACGAGCAGTACTTC. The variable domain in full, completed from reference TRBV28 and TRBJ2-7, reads DVKVTQSSRYLVKRTGEKVFLECVQDMDHENMFWYRQDPGLGLRLIYFSYDVKMKEKGDIPEGYSVSREKKERFSLILESASTNQTSMYLCASSFTLISLSYEQYFGPGTRLTVT.

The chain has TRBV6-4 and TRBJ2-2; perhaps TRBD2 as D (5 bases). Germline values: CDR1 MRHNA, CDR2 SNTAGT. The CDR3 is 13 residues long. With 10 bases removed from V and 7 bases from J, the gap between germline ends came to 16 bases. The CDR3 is CATADGVDGELFF. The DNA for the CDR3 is TGTGCCACCGCCGACGGGGTCGACGGGGAGCTGTTTTTT.

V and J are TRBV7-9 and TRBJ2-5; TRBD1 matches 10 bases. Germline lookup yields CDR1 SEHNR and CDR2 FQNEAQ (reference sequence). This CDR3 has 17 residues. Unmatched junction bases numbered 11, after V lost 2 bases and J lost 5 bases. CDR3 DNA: TGTGCCAGCAGCTTAACCCTCGGACAGGGGGTTTGGGAGACCCAGTACTTC. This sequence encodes CASSLTLGQGVWETQYF.

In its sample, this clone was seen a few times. Here the CDR3 DNA reads TGTGCCTGGAGTGCAGGGCGCAATCAGCCCCAGCATTTT. Translated: CAWSAGRNQPQHF. The rearrangement uses TRBV30 and TRBJ1-5; D might be TRBD1 (5 bases). This CDR3 has 13 residues. Between the trimmed V and J ends, which lost 1 base and 2 bases, there was a span of 6 bases. Germline CDR1 and CDR2: GTSNPN and SVGIG (reference sequence).

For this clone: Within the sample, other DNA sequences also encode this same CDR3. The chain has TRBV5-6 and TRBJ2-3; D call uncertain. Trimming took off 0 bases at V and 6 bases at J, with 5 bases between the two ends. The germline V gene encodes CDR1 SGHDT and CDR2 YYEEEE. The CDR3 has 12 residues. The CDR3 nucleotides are TGTGCCAGCAGCTTGGCGAGCGATACGCAGTATTTT. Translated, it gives CASSLASDTQYF.

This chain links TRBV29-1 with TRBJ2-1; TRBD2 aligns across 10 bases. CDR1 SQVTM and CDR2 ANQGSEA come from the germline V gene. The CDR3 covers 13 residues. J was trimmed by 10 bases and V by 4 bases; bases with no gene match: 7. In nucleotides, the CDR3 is TGCAGCGTTGGCTCTAGCGGGGGCCCCGAGCAGTTCTTC. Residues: CSVGSSGGPEQFF.

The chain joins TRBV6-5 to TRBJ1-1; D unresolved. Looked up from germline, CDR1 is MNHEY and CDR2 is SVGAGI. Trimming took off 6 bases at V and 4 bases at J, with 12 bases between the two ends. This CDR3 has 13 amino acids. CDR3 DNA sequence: TGTGCCAGCAGGGGTGCGACGGGCACTGAAGCTTTCTTT. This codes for CASRGATGTEAFF.

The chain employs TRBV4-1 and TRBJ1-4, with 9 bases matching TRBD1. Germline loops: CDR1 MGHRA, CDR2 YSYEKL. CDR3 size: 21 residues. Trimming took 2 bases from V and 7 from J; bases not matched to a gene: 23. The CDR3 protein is CASSQKGMVADRGNSGEKLFF. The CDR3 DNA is TGCGCCAGCAGCCAAAAAGGGATGGTCGCGGACAGGGGAAACAGTGGTGAAAAACTGTTTTTT.

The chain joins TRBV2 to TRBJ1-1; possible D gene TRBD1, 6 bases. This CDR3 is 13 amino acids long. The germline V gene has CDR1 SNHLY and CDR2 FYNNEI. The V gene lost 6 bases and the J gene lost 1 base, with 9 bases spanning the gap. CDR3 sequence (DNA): TGTGCCAGCAGCTGGACAGAGAACACTGAAGCTTTCTTT. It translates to CASSWTENTEAFF.

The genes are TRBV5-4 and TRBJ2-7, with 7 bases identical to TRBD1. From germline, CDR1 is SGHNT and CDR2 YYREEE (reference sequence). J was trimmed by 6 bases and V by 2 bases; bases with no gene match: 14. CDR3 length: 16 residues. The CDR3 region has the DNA TGTGCCAGCAGCTTTCCCCCGGGACAGACAATCTCCGAGCAGTACTTC. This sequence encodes CASSFPPGQTISEQYF.

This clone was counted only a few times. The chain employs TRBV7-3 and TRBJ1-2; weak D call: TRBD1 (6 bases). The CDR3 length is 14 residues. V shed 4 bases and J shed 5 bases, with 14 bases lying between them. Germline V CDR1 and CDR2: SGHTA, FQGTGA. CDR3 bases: TGTGCCAGCAGCTCTGACAGGTCGGGTTATGGCTACACCTTC. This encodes CASSSDRSGYGYTF.

CDR3 region: CASSYGPAGASSYNEQFF. The CDR3 region has the DNA TGCGCCAGCAGTTACGGGCCAGCGGGGGCGAGCTCCTACAATGAGCAGTTCTTC. This chain connects TRBV5-1 to TRBJ2-1, with 8 bases fitting TRBD2. CDR1 is SGHRS and CDR2 is YFSETQ in the germline V gene. The V and J ends lost 5 bases and 0 bases, in that order; junction bases with no gene match: 13. There are 18 residues in the CDR3.

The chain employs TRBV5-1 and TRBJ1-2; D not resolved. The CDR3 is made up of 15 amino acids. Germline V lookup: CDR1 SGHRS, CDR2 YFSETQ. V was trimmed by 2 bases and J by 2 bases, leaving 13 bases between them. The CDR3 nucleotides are TGCGCCAGCAGCTTAGCTACAGCTTCCAACTATGGCTACACCTTC. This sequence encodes CASSLATASNYGYTF.

CDR3 loop: CASNALDRGHNQPQHF. The CDR3 DNA sequence: TGTGCCAGTAACGCCCTCGACAGGGGGCACAACCAGCCCCAGCATTTT. J is TRBJ1-5 and V is TRBV19, with 10 positions matching TRBD1. CDR1 LNHDA and CDR2 SQIVND come from the germline V gene (reference sequence). This CDR3 region has 16 residues. Trimming removed 7 bases from V and 7 bases from J; junction bases left unmatched: 13.

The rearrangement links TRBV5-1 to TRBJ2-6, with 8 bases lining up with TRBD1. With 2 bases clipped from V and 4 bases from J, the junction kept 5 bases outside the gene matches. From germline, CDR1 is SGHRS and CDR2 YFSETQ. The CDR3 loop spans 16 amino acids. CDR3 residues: CASSFQGAEGANVLTF. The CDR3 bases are TGCGCCAGCAGCTTTCAGGGGGCGGAGGGGGCCAACGTCCTGACTTTC.

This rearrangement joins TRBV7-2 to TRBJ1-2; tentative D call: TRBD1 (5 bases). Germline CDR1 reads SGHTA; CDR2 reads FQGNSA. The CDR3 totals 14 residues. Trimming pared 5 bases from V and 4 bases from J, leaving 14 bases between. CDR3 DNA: TGTGCCAGCAGCCGTGGGACTTCCTTCTATGGCTACACCTTC. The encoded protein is CASSRGTSFYGYTF.

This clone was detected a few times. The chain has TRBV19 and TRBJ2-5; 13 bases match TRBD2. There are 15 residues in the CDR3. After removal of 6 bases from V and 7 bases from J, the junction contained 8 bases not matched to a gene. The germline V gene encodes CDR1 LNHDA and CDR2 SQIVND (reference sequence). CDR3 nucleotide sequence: TGTGCCAGTAGCACCAGGACTAGCGGGGGAGGGACCCAGTACTTC. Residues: CASSTRTSGGGTQYF.